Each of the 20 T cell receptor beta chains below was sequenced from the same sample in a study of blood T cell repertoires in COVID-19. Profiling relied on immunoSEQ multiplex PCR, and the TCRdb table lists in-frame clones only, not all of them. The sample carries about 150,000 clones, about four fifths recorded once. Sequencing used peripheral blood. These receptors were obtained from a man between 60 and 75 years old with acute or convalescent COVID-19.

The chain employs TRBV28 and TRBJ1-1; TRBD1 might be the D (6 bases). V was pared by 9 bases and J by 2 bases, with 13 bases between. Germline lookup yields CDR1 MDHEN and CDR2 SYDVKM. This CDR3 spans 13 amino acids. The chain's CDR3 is CASGGLSNTEAFF. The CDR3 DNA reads TGTGCCAGTGGGGGCTTGAGCAACACTGAAGCTTTCTTT.

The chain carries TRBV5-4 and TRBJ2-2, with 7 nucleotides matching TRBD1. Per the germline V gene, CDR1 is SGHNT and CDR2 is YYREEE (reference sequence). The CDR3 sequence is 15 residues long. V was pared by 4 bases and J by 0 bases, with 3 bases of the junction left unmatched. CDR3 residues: CASSRDSPNTGELFF. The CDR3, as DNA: TGTGCCAGCAGCCGGGACAGCCCGAACACCGGGGAGCTGTTTTTT.

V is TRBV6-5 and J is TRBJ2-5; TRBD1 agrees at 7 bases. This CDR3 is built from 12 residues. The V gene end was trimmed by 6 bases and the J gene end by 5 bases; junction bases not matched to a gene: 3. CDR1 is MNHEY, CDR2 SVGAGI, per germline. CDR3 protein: CASSLQGETQYF. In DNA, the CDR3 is TGTGCCAGCAGCCTACAGGGGGAGACCCAGTACTTC.

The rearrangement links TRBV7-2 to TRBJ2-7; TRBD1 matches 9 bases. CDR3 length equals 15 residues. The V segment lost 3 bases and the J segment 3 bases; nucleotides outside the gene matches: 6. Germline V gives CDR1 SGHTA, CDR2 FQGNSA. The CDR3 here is CASSLGQGGYYEQYF. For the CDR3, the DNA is TGTGCCAGCAGCTTGGGACAGGGCGGCTACTACGAGCAGTACTTC.

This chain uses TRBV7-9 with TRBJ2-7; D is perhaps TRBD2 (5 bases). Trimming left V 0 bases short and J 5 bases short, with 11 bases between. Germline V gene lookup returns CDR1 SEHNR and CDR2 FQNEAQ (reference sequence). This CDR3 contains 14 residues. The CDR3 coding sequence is TGTGCCAGCAGCTTAGCGGAGGCTGCGGACGAGCAGTACTTC. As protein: CASSLAEAADEQYF.

The CDR3 here is CASSLNRDTEAFF. DNA for the CDR3: TGTGCCAGCAGCTTAAATCGGGACACTGAAGCTTTCTTT. The chain combines TRBV11-3 with TRBJ1-1; D ambiguous. The CDR3 consists of 13 residues. The germline V gene has CDR1 SGHNT and CDR2 YENEEA. V lost 2 bases and J lost 3, with 7 bases in between. Drawing the rest from reference TRBV11-3 and TRBJ1-1, the complete variable domain is EAGVVQSPRYKIIEKKQPVAFWCNPISGHNTLYWYLQNLGQGPELLIRYENEEAVDDSQLPKDRFSAERLKGVDSTLKIQPAELGDSAVYLCASSLNRDTEAFFGQGTRLTVV.

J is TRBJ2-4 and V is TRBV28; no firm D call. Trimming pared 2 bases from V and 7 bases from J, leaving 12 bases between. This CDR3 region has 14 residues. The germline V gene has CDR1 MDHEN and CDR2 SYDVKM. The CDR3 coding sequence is TGTGCCAGCAGTTTAGAGCGTGTTTCGAACATTCAGTACTTC. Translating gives CASSLERVSNIQYF.

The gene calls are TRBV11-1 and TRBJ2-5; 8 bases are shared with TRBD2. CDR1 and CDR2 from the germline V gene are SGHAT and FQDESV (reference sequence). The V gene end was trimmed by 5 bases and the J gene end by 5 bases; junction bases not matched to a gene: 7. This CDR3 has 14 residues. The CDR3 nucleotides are TGTGCCAGCAGCCCAATGGCGGGGGGTGAGACCCAGTACTTC. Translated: CASSPMAGGETQYF.

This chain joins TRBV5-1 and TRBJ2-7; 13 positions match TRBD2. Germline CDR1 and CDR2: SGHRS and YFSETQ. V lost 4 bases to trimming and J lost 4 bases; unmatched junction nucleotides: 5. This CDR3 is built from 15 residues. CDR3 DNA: TGCGCCAGCAGCCCTGGGACTAGCGGGATATACGAGCAGTACTTC. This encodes CASSPGTSGIYEQYF.

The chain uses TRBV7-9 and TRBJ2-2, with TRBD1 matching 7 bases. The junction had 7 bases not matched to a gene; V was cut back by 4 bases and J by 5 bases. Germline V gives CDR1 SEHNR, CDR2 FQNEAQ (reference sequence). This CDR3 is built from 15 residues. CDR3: CASSSRQGRTGELFF. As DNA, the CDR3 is TGTGCCAGCAGCTCTAGACAGGGACGGACCGGGGAGCTGTTTTTT.

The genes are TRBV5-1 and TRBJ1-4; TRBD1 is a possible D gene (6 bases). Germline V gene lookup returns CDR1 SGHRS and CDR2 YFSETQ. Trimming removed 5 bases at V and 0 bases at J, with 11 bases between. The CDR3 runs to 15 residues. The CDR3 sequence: CASSPTGSTNEKLFF. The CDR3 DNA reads TGCGCCAGCAGTCCCACAGGGTCAACTAATGAAAAACTGTTTTTT. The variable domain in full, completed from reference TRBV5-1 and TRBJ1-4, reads KAGVTQTPRYLIKTRGQQVTLSCSPISGHRSVSWYQQTPGQGLQFLFEYFSETQRNKGNFPGRFSGRQFSNSRSEMNVSTLELGDSALYLCASSPTGSTNEKLFFGSGTQLSVL.

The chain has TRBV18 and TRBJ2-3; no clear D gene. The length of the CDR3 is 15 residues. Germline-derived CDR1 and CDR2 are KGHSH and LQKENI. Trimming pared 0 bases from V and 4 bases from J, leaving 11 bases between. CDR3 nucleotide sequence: TGTGCCAGCTCACCACCGAACCAACGGGCAGATACGCAGTATTTT. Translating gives CASSPPNQRADTQYF.

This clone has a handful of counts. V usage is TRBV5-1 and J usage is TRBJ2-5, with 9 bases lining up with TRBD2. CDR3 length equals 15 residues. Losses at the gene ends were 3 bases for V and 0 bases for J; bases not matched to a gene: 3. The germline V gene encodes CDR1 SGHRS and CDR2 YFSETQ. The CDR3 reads CASSSSGGYQETQYF. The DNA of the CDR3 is TGCGCCAGCAGCTCGAGCGGGGGGTACCAAGAGACCCAGTACTTC. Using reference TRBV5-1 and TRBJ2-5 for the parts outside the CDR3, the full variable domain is KAGVTQTPRYLIKTRGQQVTLSCSPISGHRSVSWYQQTPGQGLQFLFEYFSETQRNKGNFPGRFSGRQFSNSRSEMNVSTLELGDSALYLCASSSSGGYQETQYFGPGTRLLVL.

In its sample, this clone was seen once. The CDR3 protein is CASSFTGASLEAFF. In DNA form, the CDR3 reads TGCGCCAGCAGCTTCACAGGGGCTAGTCTGGAAGCTTTCTTT. The chain carries TRBV5-1 and TRBJ1-1, with 7 bases identical to TRBD1. Looked up from germline, CDR1 is SGHRS and CDR2 is YFSETQ. This CDR3 has 14 amino acids. Trimming cost V 2 bases and J 8 bases; bases outside gene matches: 9.

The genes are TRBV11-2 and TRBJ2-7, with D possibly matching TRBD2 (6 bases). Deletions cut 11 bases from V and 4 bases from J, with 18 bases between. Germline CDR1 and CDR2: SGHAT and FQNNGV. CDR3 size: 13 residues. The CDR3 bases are TGTGCCCGGATAGCGGATACTGCATACGAGCAGTACTTC. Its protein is CARIADTAYEQYF.

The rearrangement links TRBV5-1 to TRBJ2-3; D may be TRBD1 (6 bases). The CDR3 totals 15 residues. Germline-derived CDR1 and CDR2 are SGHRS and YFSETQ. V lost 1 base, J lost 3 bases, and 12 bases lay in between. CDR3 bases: TGCGCCAGCAGCTTGTCATACAGGGAAACAGATACGCAGTATTTT. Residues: CASSLSYRETDTQYF.

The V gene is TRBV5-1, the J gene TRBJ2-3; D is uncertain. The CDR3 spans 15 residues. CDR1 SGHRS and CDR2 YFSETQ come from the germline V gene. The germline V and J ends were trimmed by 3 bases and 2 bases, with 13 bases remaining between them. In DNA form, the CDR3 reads TGCGCCAGCAGCTCCACTCAGACTTACACAGATACGCAGTATTTT. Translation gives CASSSTQTYTDTQYF.

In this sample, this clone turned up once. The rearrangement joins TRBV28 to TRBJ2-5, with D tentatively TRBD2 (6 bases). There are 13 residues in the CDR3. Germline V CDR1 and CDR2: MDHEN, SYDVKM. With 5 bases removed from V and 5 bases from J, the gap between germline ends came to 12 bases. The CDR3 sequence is CASSLGLAETQYF. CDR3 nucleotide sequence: TGTGCCAGCAGTCTGGGACTTGCCGAGACCCAGTACTTC.

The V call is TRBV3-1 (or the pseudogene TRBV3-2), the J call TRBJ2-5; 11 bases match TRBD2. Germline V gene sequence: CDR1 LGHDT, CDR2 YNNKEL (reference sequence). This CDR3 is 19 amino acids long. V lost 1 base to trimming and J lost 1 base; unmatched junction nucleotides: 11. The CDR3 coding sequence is TGTGCCAGCAGCCAAGGCCCCACCTTTAGCGGGGGGGCCCAAGAGACCCAGTACTTC. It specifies CASSQGPTFSGGAQETQYF.

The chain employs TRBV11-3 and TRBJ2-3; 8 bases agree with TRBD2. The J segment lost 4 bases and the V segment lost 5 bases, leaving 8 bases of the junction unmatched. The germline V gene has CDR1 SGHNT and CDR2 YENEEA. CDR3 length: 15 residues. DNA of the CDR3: TGTGCCAGCAGCCCAACGGGGGGGAGGGCAGATACGCAGTATTTT. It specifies CASSPTGGRADTQYF. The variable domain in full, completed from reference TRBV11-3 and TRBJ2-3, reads EAGVVQSPRYKIIEKKQPVAFWCNPISGHNTLYWYLQNLGQGPELLIRYENEEAVDDSQLPKDRFSAERLKGVDSTLKIQPAELGDSAVYLCASSPTGGRADTQYFGPGTRLTVL.